This T cell receptor (beta chain) was profiled in a study of blood T cell repertoires in COVID-19. Study-wide context: COVID-19 samples from acute and convalescent phases originated in the United States, Italy and Spain. PBMCs, B-cell-depleted T cells, or T cells were the source of the cDNA or gDNA that made up the material.

The repertoire was sequenced with immunoSEQ multiplex PCR; TCRdb's copy has only in-frame clones and lacks some. Of about 44,000 clones listed, around 84% are singletons. Germline V gene sequence: CDR1 SNHLY, CDR2 FYNNEI. V gave up 5 bases and J gave up 5 bases; unmatched junction bases: 3. The CDR3 sequence is 15 residues long. This receptor was identified in a human donor in a cohort sampled during active COVID-19. The chain recombines TRBV2 with TRBJ2-1, with 13 bases that match TRBD2. The sample was peripheral blood. In DNA, the CDR3 is TGTGCCAGCAGTTCCGGGACTAGCGGGAACAATGAGCAGTTCTTC. Its protein product is CASSSGTSGNNEQFF.